The 17 T cell receptor beta chains below come from one sample, sequenced in a study of cytomegalovirus exposure and HLA in healthy donors. Primers: 60 Vbeta forward and 13 Jbeta reverse. Clones were read by immunoSEQ multiplex PCR, and TCRdb kept only the in-frame ones, dropping some. Seen here are 150,000 to 200,000 clones, around four fifths observed once, and the top ten hold 1.3%. What was sequenced was PBMCs. Receptor source: a woman aged 45-65 years in good health and CMV-seronegative.

The chain recombines TRBV25-1 with TRBJ1-5; D ambiguous. The length of the CDR3 is 13 residues. The V gene's germline CDR1 is MGHDK and CDR2 SYGVNS. The germline V and J ends were trimmed by 4 bases and 7 bases, with 11 bases remaining between them. The CDR3: CASSGEGRQPQHF. The CDR3 region has the DNA TGTGCCAGCAGTGGGGAGGGCCGGCAGCCCCAGCATTTT.

The chain uses TRBV19 and TRBJ2-1; TRBD1 matches 8 bases. The CDR3 has 15 amino acids. V dropped 9 bases and J dropped 2; count of bases not matched to a gene: 9. Per the germline V gene, CDR1 is LNHDA and CDR2 is SQIVND (reference sequence). The CDR3 protein is CASTRQGKTYNEQFF. The CDR3 DNA reads TGTGCCAGCACCCGACAGGGGAAAACCTACAATGAGCAGTTCTTC.

This chain joins TRBV9 and TRBJ1-2, with D possibly being TRBD1 (6 bases). Trimming cost V 0 bases and J 8 bases, with 20 bases left between them. CDR3 length: 16 residues. Germline-derived CDR1 and CDR2 are SGDLS and YYNGEE. DNA for the CDR3: TGTGCCAGCAGCGTAGCGGGACAAGAGTCAAAGAGGGGCTACACCTTC. Protein: CASSVAGQESKRGYTF.

The genes are TRBV10-3 and TRBJ1-2, with 9 bases aligning to TRBD1. The CDR3 extends over 14 amino acids. Germline lookup yields CDR1 ENHRY and CDR2 SYGVKD. The J segment lost 11 bases and the V segment lost 8 bases, leaving 15 bases of the junction unmatched. DNA for the CDR3: TGTGCCATCCGAAGTGGGACAGGGATCCCTGGATACACCTTC. Its translation: CAIRSGTGIPGYTF.

V is TRBV7-2 and J is TRBJ2-7, with 10 bases identical to TRBD1. The CDR3 is 15 amino acids. Germline values: CDR1 SGHTA, CDR2 FQGNSA. The J segment lost 2 bases and the V segment lost 5 bases, leaving 6 bases of the junction unmatched. CDR3 DNA sequence: TGTGCCAGCAGCCTCGGGACAGGGGTCCCCTACGAGCAGTACTTC. This sequence encodes CASSLGTGVPYEQYF.

The chain uses TRBV18 and TRBJ2-2, with 16 bases lining up with TRBD2. V dropped 1 base and J dropped 3; count of bases not matched to a gene: 8. The germline V gene has CDR1 KGHSH and CDR2 LQKENI. The CDR3 runs 20 residues. Written as DNA, the CDR3 is TGTGCCAGCTCACCACTAACCGGGACTAGCGGGGGGGCCGACACCGGGGAGCTGTTTTTT. Translation gives CASSPLTGTSGGADTGELFF. Looking up the rest from reference TRBV18 and TRBJ2-2 gives the full variable domain: NAGVMQNPRHLVRRRGQEARLRCSPMKGHSHVYWYRQLPEEGLKFMVYLQKENIIDESGMPKERFSAEFPKEGPSILRIQQVVRGDSAAYFCASSPLTGTSGGADTGELFFGEGSRLTVL.

The rearrangement links TRBV11-2 to TRBJ2-3, with TRBD2 matching over 8 bases. After removal of 6 bases from V and 0 bases from J, the junction contained 8 bases not matched to a gene. Germline-derived CDR1 and CDR2 are SGHAT and FQNNGV. This CDR3 is built from 16 residues. CDR3 sequence (DNA): TGTGCCAGCAGTTGGGTCAGCGGGAGTAGCACAGATACGCAGTATTTT. It encodes CASSWVSGSSTDTQYF.

This clone was seen a single time. The V gene is TRBV7-2, the J gene TRBJ2-1, with 7 positions matching TRBD1. The CDR3 totals 15 residues. With 4 bases clipped from V and 5 bases from J, the junction kept 8 bases outside the gene matches. Germline CDR1 and CDR2: SGHTA and FQGNSA. CDR3 residues: CASSSQGKRDNEQFF. In DNA form, the CDR3 reads TGTGCCAGCAGCTCACAGGGGAAGAGGGACAATGAGCAGTTCTTC.

The chain recombines TRBV12-5 with TRBJ1-1; D unclear. Germline V gene sequence: CDR1 LGHNT, CDR2 FRNRAP. The CDR3 runs to 12 residues. Trimming removed 5 bases at V and 11 bases at J, with 15 bases between. CDR3: CASGGGESSAFF. For the CDR3, the DNA is TGTGCTAGTGGTGGTGGGGAGAGTAGTGCTTTCTTT. The full variable domain, in which reference TRBV12-5 and TRBJ1-1 provide the parts outside the CDR3, is DARVTQTPRHKVTEMGQEVTMRCQPILGHNTVFWYRQTMMQGLELLAYFRNRAPLDDSGMPKDRFSAEMPDATLATLKIQPSEPRDSAVYFCASGGGESSAFFGQGTRLTVV.

The rearrangement uses TRBV5-1 and TRBJ2-7; 8 positions agree with TRBD2. J lost 6 bases, V lost 4 bases, and 12 bases had no gene match. Germline V CDR1 and CDR2: SGHRS, YFSETQ. The CDR3 covers 15 residues. The CDR3 nucleotides read TGCGCCAGCAGCAGCTCCCGGGGGGGGGCCGTCGAGCAGTACTTC. Amino acids: CASSSSRGGAVEQYF. Filled out from reference TRBV5-1 and TRBJ2-7, the complete variable domain reads KAGVTQTPRYLIKTRGQQVTLSCSPISGHRSVSWYQQTPGQGLQFLFEYFSETQRNKGNFPGRFSGRQFSNSRSEMNVSTLELGDSALYLCASSSSRGGAVEQYFGPGTRLTVT.

V gene TRBV18 combines with J gene TRBJ2-5; 7 nucleotides match TRBD2. The CDR3 is 16 residues long. The V segment lost 3 bases and the J segment 1 base; nucleotides outside the gene matches: 8. CDR1 is KGHSH, CDR2 LQKENI, per germline. This CDR3 reads CASSPISSSGQETQYF. For the CDR3, the DNA is TGTGCCAGCTCACCGATTAGTTCTAGCGGCCAAGAGACCCAGTACTTC.

The chain joins TRBV6-5 to TRBJ1-2, with 8 bases aligning to TRBD1. The V gene end was trimmed by 7 bases and the J gene end by 7 bases; junction bases not matched to a gene: 8. This CDR3 has 13 residues. CDR1 is MNHEY and CDR2 is SVGAGI in the germline V gene. The CDR3 coding sequence is TGTGCCAGCACGAAACCAGGGGGCTCTGGCTACACCTTC. Residues: CASTKPGGSGYTF.

V usage is TRBV9 and J usage is TRBJ1-1; 8 nucleotides agree with TRBD1. Per the germline V gene, CDR1 is SGDLS and CDR2 is YYNGEE. The CDR3 covers 15 residues. Unmatched junction bases numbered 7, after V lost 0 bases and J lost 6 bases. The CDR3 DNA sequence: TGTGCCAGCAGCGTAGATCAGGGGGCGTGGGCTGAAGCTTTCTTT. Encoded protein: CASSVDQGAWAEAFF.

The rearrangement uses TRBV2 and TRBJ2-1; 10 bases match TRBD2. The V and J ends lost 7 bases and 6 bases, in that order; junction bases with no gene match: 18. Looked up from germline, CDR1 is SNHLY and CDR2 is FYNNEI. The CDR3 consists of 18 residues. CDR3 loop: CASTAWGASGRKLNEQFF. The CDR3 DNA reads as TGTGCCAGCACCGCGTGGGGGGCTAGCGGGAGAAAGCTCAATGAGCAGTTCTTC.

The genes are TRBV6-1 and TRBJ1-2; 8 bases line up with TRBD1. Germline values: CDR1 MNHNS, CDR2 SASEGT. The CDR3 runs 15 residues. The V segment lost 6 bases and the J segment 4 bases; nucleotides outside the gene matches: 10. The CDR3 DNA is TGTGCCAGCAGCGAAAGACAGGGGACAAGCTATGGCTACACCTTC. It is translated as CASSERQGTSYGYTF.

This rearrangement joins TRBV28 to TRBJ2-3; D remains unclear. Trimming pared 10 bases from V and 0 bases from J, leaving 5 bases between. Germline V gene lookup returns CDR1 MDHEN and CDR2 SYDVKM. The CDR3 runs 11 residues. This CDR3 reads CAITSTDTQYF. As DNA, the CDR3 is TGTGCCATCACAAGCACAGATACGCAGTATTTT.

The chain couples TRBV7-2 to TRBJ2-7; TRBD2 agrees at 14 bases. The CDR3 has 15 amino acids. Germline values: CDR1 SGHTA, CDR2 FQGNSA. Unmatched junction bases numbered 2, after V lost 5 bases and J lost 2 bases. CDR3 in DNA: TGTGCCAGCAGCGTGACTAGCGGGGGGGCCTACGAGCAGTACTTC. Its translation: CASSVTSGGAYEQYF.